The TCR beta chain described here comes from a study of blood T cell repertoires in COVID-19 (TCRdb year 2020). Looking at the study overall: Samples covering the acute and convalescent phases of COVID-19 were provided by collaborators in the United States, Italy and Spain. The material from the prospective study consisted of cDNA or gDNA derived from T cells, B-cell-depleted T cells, or PBMCs. Where HLA class I and class II types were available, the types were taken from metadata supplied by the sample provider, not from assay-based typing. Samples came from the ongoing ImmuneRACE study (first 160 participants) plus 1,254 subjects from 6 global collaborators. A freely available public database, intended as a resource for researchers studying the immune response to SARS-CoV-2, is where the repertoires were released. Subjects who had been exposed to COVID-19, were actively infected with it, or had recovered from it provided the deeply sampled blood TCRbeta repertoires that made up the dataset. The sample metadata nearly always contained a de-identified subject ID, COVID-19 status, age in years and sex. Here is what the overall study found, with its caveats: How much clinical and demographic metadata was included differed by source and by participant, and the metadata was provided uncurated.

This clone was counted only a few times. Its antigen remains undetermined. No qualities accompany the bases; no much larger clone lies one base away. TCRbeta CDR3 regions were amplified from genomic DNA by means of the immunoSEQ Assay, a bias-controlled multiplex PCR. The study's own analysis went as follows. Nucleated cell counts per sample were estimated from amplification of reference gene primers within the assay. Sequence reads were collapsed and filtered to measure the absolute abundance of every unique TCRbeta CDR3 rearrangement. For each sample, productive Simpson clonality was calculated as the square root of Simpson's diversity index across productive rearrangements. TCRdb re-hosts the immuneACCESS table, in-frame sequences only. Its copies lack some clones; in the studies checked, an unresolved V gene accounts for under half of them, and the cause for the rest is not known. V, J and clone size are those of that table, while D and trimming were read from the DNA. This sample gives fewer than 300,000 clones in total; approximately 85% of them show up just once. Roughly 5% of the sample rests with the top ten.

The CDR3 sequence holds 13 residues, the cysteine and phenylalanine included. Just CDR3 DNA is preserved here, 39 bases in frame from base 1. The germline V gene provides CDR1 MRHNA and CDR2 SNTAGT. The junction shows trimming of 6 bases on V and 3 bases on J, plus 9 bases between the germline ends. Whole blood was collected in K2EDTA tubes by collaborating institutions according to the institutions' own protocols. For TCRbeta analysis, collaborators shipped samples in one of three forms: frozen whole blood, isolated PBMCs, or DNA extracted from either of those sample types. The TCR originated in a man aged 45 to 65 with active or convalescent COVID-19. The chain uses TRBV6-4 and TRBJ1-3, and perhaps TRBD1 as D gene, on 6 matching bases. Sequencing input: peripheral blood. The nucleotides read TGTGCCAGCAGAGACAGGAGTGGAAACACCATATATTTT. It specifies CASRDRSGNTIYF.